This T cell receptor (beta chain) stems from a study of T cells after yellow fever vaccination. Study-wide results and caveats: Boosting was followed by the reappearance of most primary-vaccination clones (around 95% CD4, about 89% CD8). Clonotype sharing between CD4 and CD8 compartments was small.

Using its own MiXCR run on the 5' RACE reads, TCRdb lists one record per CDR3 protein. The sample has hundreds of thousands of distinct CDR3 sequences, more than 9% seen once; the top ten hold 15%. The CDR3 spans 18 residues. With 1 base clipped from V and 8 bases from J, the junction kept 13 bases outside the gene matches. Germline-derived CDR1 and CDR2 are SQVTM and ANQGSEA. The sample holds a few counts of this clonotype. Its antigen is currently unknown. The rearrangement joins TRBV29-1 to TRBJ2-1; 14 bases map to TRBD2. The source of this sequence is a man in his thirties or forties who received the YFV17D yellow fever vaccine. Sequenced material: PBMCs, taken on the day of the yellow fever booster vaccination. CDR3 DNA: TGCAGCGTTGAAGGGGGGACTAGCGGGAGAAGAGCACGGGATGAGCAGTTCTTC. This gives the protein CSVEGGTSGRRARDEQFF.